This T cell receptor beta chain appears in the sequencing data of a study of shared clonotypes between healthy human individuals. Produced via immunoSEQ multiplex PCR; TCRdb's table is partial and in-frame only. The sample consists of some 1,600,000 clones, approximately 98% of them appearing once. J was trimmed by 1 base and V by 7 bases; bases with no gene match: 7. This CDR3 contains 14 residues. Germline CDR1 is MNHEY and CDR2 is SVGAGI. The TCR was taken from a man in his thirties or forties in good health. The sequenced sample was naive CD4+ T cells sorted from blood. Subset reported: CD45RA+ positively selected. The rearrangement uses TRBV6-5 and TRBJ2-7, with 7 bases fitting TRBD1. The CDR3 DNA follows: TGTGCCAGCACGCCCGGGACAGCATCCTACGAGCAGTACTTC. This sequence encodes CASTPGTASYEQYF.